A single sample is the source of the 26 T cell receptor beta chains below, sequenced in a study of blood T cell repertoires in COVID-19. Clones were read by immunoSEQ multiplex PCR, and TCRdb kept only the in-frame ones, dropping some. This table has tens of thousands of clones, about 90% appearing once. The sample was peripheral blood. These receptors were obtained from a human donor in a cohort sampled during active COVID-19.

The rearrangement links TRBV6-2 or TRBV6-3 to TRBJ2-1; 8 positions agree with TRBD2. V dropped 5 bases and J dropped 6; count of bases not matched to a gene: 6. CDR3 size: 14 residues. CDR1 is MNHEY and CDR2 is SVGEGT in the germline V gene. CDR3 residues: CASSLAGGFNEQFF. The DNA of the CDR3 is TGTGCCAGCAGTCTAGCGGGCGGCTTCAATGAGCAGTTCTTC.

This chain links TRBV9 with TRBJ1-2; no firm D call. With 0 bases removed from V and 0 bases from J, the gap between germline ends came to 12 bases. CDR1 and CDR2 (germline): SGDLS, YYNGEE. The CDR3 extends over 16 amino acids. Here the CDR3 reads CASSVGGGLSNYGYTF. As DNA, the CDR3 is TGTGCCAGCAGCGTAGGAGGTGGACTATCTAACTATGGCTACACCTTC.

This clone was seen just once. The CDR3 DNA sequence: TGTGCCAGCAGCCCTGGGGGGGCGGTTGAGACCCAGTACTTC. Amino acids: CASSPGGAVETQYF. This rearrangement joins TRBV11-2 to TRBJ2-5; TRBD2 is a possible D gene (7 bases). Germline CDR1 SGHAT, CDR2 FQNNGV. Trimming took 5 bases from V and 5 from J, leaving 15 bases between them. The CDR3 is made up of 14 amino acids.

The gene calls are TRBV4-2 and TRBJ2-5; 7 bases agree with TRBD2. The CDR3 loop spans 15 amino acids. With 4 bases clipped from V and 7 bases from J, the junction kept 12 bases outside the gene matches. CDR1 and CDR2 from the germline V gene are LGHNA and YNFKEQ. The CDR3: CASSPAGGGDGTQYF. For the CDR3, the DNA is TGTGCCAGCAGCCCGGCTGGGGGGGGAGACGGGACCCAGTACTTC.

V and J are TRBV18 and TRBJ1-6; a weak D match, TRBD1 (5 bases). CDR1 is KGHSH, CDR2 LQKENI, per germline. The CDR3 loop spans 16 amino acids. Trimming left V 2 bases short and J 7 bases short, with 15 bases between. The CDR3 reads CASSPNMGLGNSPLHF. In DNA form, the CDR3 reads TGTGCCAGCTCACCAAATATGGGGCTCGGGAATTCACCCCTCCACTTT.

The chain joins TRBV20-1 to TRBJ1-6, with D unclear. The germline gives CDR1 DFQATT, CDR2 SNEGSKA (reference sequence). The CDR3 has 14 residues. Trimming removed 6 bases at V and 2 bases at J, with 11 bases between. The CDR3 reads CSASSGTYNSPLHF. CDR3 coding DNA: TGCAGTGCAAGTAGCGGCACCTATAATTCACCCCTCCACTTT.

The rearrangement links TRBV2 to TRBJ2-7; 7 nucleotides match TRBD1. The CDR3 length is 14 residues. The V segment lost 6 bases and the J segment 3 bases; nucleotides outside the gene matches: 8. CDR1 SNHLY and CDR2 FYNNEI come from the germline V gene. CDR3 sequence: CASSRTGSDYEQYF. CDR3 DNA sequence: TGTGCCAGCAGCCGGACAGGCTCCGACTACGAGCAGTACTTC. The full variable domain, completed using reference TRBV2 and TRBJ2-7, is EPEVTQTPSHQVTQMGQEVILRCVPISNHLYFYWYRQILGQKVEFLVSFYNNEISEKSEIFDDQFSVERPDGSNFTLKIRSTKLEDSAMYFCASSRTGSDYEQYFGPGTRLTVT.

The J gene is TRBJ1-1, the V gene TRBV2; D is undetermined. The CDR3 has 15 residues. CDR1 is SNHLY, CDR2 FYNNEI, per germline. The V and J ends lost 3 bases and 1 base respectively, with 12 bases between them. The CDR3 spells CASSEGAQRNTEAFF. CDR3 DNA: TGTGCCAGCAGTGAGGGAGCCCAACGGAACACTGAAGCTTTCTTT.

The rearrangement uses TRBV5-6 and TRBJ1-5; 10 bases agree with TRBD1. Germline values: CDR1 SGHDT, CDR2 YYEEEE. The CDR3 contains 14 residues. Trimming at V came to 4 bases and at J to 5 bases, leaving 3 bases not matched to a gene. The CDR3 nucleotides are TGTGCCAGCAGCACCGGACAGGGGGATCAGCCCCAGCATTTT. Protein product: CASSTGQGDQPQHF.

The chain couples TRBV18 to TRBJ1-2; 8 bases align to TRBD1. Per germline, CDR1 KGHSH and CDR2 LQKENI. Trimming took 6 bases from V and 4 from J; bases not matched to a gene: 4. This CDR3 region has 13 residues. CDR3 DNA sequence: TGTGCCAGCTCTCCGGACAGGGTCTATGGCTACACCTTC. It specifies CASSPDRVYGYTF.

The CDR3 sequence: CAWSVWLAGRQETQYF. The CDR3 DNA follows: TGTGCCTGGAGTGTATGGTTGGCGGGGCGACAAGAGACCCAGTACTTC. The chain has TRBV30 and TRBJ2-5; tentatively, D is TRBD2 (6 bases). The CDR3 consists of 16 residues. V gave up 0 bases and J gave up 2 bases, with 16 bases separating them. The germline V gene has CDR1 GTSNPN and CDR2 SVGIG (reference sequence).

The chain links TRBV6-1 to TRBJ1-6; TRBD1 agrees at 8 bases. Germline trimming cut 4 bases from V and 4 bases from J; bases unmatched to any gene: 6. The germline CDR1 and CDR2 sequences are MNHNS and SASEGT. CDR3 length: 16 amino acids. The CDR3 reads CASSGSTGAYNSPLHF. CDR3 nucleotide sequence: TGTGCCAGCAGTGGATCGACAGGGGCTTATAATTCACCCCTCCACTTT.

The J gene is TRBJ1-2, the V gene TRBV30; D is uncertain. Germline V gives CDR1 GTSNPN, CDR2 SVGIG (reference sequence). The CDR3 sequence is 11 residues long. Trimming cost V 0 bases and J 7 bases, with 6 bases left between them. The chain's CDR3 is CAWSVGGGYTF. In nucleotides, the CDR3 is TGTGCCTGGAGTGTAGGAGGTGGCTACACCTTC.

The chain recombines TRBV7-3 with TRBJ1-1; maybe TRBD1 (6 bases). The CDR3 is made up of 15 amino acids. The V gene lost 5 bases and the J gene lost 10 bases, with 23 bases spanning the gap. Germline V gene data show CDR1 as SGHTA and CDR2 as FQGTGA. DNA of the CDR3: TGTGCCAGCAGCCAGACAGGAACCCAGGGAGAGAGAGCTTTCTTT. Its translation: CASSQTGTQGERAFF.

The chain combines TRBV19 with TRBJ1-1, with 11 bases identical to TRBD1. Looked up from germline, CDR1 is LNHDA and CDR2 is SQIVND (reference sequence). V was clipped by 4 bases and J by 4 bases; unmatched bases: 2. This CDR3 spans 14 amino acids. CDR3 sequence: CASSRGTGGTEAFF. CDR3 nucleotide sequence: TGTGCCAGTAGTAGAGGGACAGGGGGCACTGAAGCTTTCTTT.

The rearrangement links TRBV11-3 to TRBJ2-6; 9 bases line up with TRBD1. The CDR3 runs 18 residues. CDR1 is SGHNT and CDR2 is YENEEA in the germline V gene. V lost 4 bases and J lost 1; bases outside the gene matches: 8. The CDR3 protein is CASSSTGTGKSGANVLTF. The CDR3 coding sequence is TGTGCCAGCAGCTCCACCGGGACAGGGAAGTCTGGGGCCAACGTCCTGACTTTC.

The rearrangement joins TRBV9 to TRBJ2-3; the D is unclear. V lost 1 base, J lost 0 bases, and 12 bases lay in between. The CDR3 sequence is 16 residues long. Germline V CDR1 and CDR2: SGDLS, YYNGEE. CDR3 amino acids: CASSVNVAGSTDTQYF. The CDR3 coding sequence is TGTGCCAGCAGCGTAAACGTTGCAGGAAGCACAGATACGCAGTATTTT.

The V and J genes are TRBV10-3 and TRBJ1-5; no clear D. The length of the CDR3 is 14 residues. Germline loops: CDR1 ENHRY, CDR2 SYGVKD. Trimming took off 2 bases at V and 4 bases at J, with 9 bases between the two ends. CDR3 sequence: CAISETAANQPQHF. As DNA, the CDR3 is TGTGCCATCAGTGAGACAGCTGCTAATCAGCCCCAGCATTTT.

V gene TRBV5-1 combines with J gene TRBJ2-3; no reliable D call. CDR1 is SGHRS and CDR2 is YFSETQ in the germline V gene. The V end was cut by 1 base, the J end by 0 bases, with 9 bases between. The CDR3 loop spans 15 amino acids. The CDR3 loop reads CASSLFARSTDTQYF. The CDR3 DNA is TGCGCCAGCAGCTTGTTCGCCAGAAGCACAGATACGCAGTATTTT.

The genes are TRBV7-3 and TRBJ1-3; D call uncertain. This CDR3 contains 15 residues. V lost 1 base and J lost 4, with 11 bases in between. Per germline, CDR1 SGHTA and CDR2 FQGTGA. CDR3 region: CASSLSPAVGNTIYF. The CDR3 coding sequence is TGTGCCAGCAGCTTAAGTCCGGCGGTAGGAAACACCATATATTTT. The full variable domain, completed using reference TRBV7-3 and TRBJ1-3, is GAGVSQTPSNKVTEKGKYVELRCDPISGHTALYWYRQSLGQGPEFLIYFQGTGAADDSGLPNDRFFAVRPEGSVSTLKIQRTERGDSAVYLCASSLSPAVGNTIYFGEGSWLTVV.

The rearrangement joins TRBV7-9 to TRBJ1-2; a weak D match, TRBD1 (5 bases). Germline loops: CDR1 SEHNR, CDR2 FQNEAQ (reference sequence). This CDR3 is 14 amino acids long. V was cut by 5 bases and J by 3 bases, with 13 bases left in between. CDR3 DNA: TGTGCCAGCAGCGGGCAGGGTGATCACTATGGCTACACCTTC. It codes for CASSGQGDHYGYTF. The full variable domain, rest sourced from reference TRBV7-9 and TRBJ1-2, is DTGVSQNPRHKITKRGQNVTFRCDPISEHNRLYWYRQTLGQGPEFLTYFQNEAQLEKSRLLSDRFSAERPKGSFSTLEIQRTEQGDSAMYLCASSGQGDHYGYTFGSGTRLTVV.

Here the CDR3 DNA reads TGTGCCAGCAGTCCGACAGGGGGAAGGGAAAAACTGTTTTTT. Amino acids: CASSPTGGREKLFF. The chain uses TRBV6-5 and TRBJ1-4; 9 nucleotides agree with TRBD1. The CDR3 extends over 14 amino acids. J lost 8 bases, V lost 5 bases, and 6 bases had no gene match. In germline, CDR1 is MNHEY, CDR2 SVGAGI.

The rearrangement links TRBV18 to TRBJ2-7; D is perhaps TRBD2 (6 bases). Germline assignment: CDR1 KGHSH and CDR2 LQKENI. V was clipped by 3 bases and J by 5 bases, with 11 bases between them. The CDR3 has 13 amino acids. The CDR3 region is CASSPPGDHEQYF. CDR3 in DNA: TGTGCCAGCTCACCTCCGGGGGACCACGAGCAGTACTTC. Complete variable domain (other parts from reference TRBV18 and TRBJ2-7): NAGVMQNPRHLVRRRGQEARLRCSPMKGHSHVYWYRQLPEEGLKFMVYLQKENIIDESGMPKERFSAEFPKEGPSILRIQQVVRGDSAAYFCASSPPGDHEQYFGPGTRLTVT.

The rearrangement uses TRBV5-4 and TRBJ2-3, with no clear D. CDR3 size: 11 residues. Germline CDR1 and CDR2: SGHNT and YYREEE (reference sequence). V was shortened by 5 bases and J by 2 bases, with 3 bases between the two germline ends. In DNA, the CDR3 is TGTGCCAGCAGTTACACAGATACGCAGTATTTT. Its protein product is CASSYTDTQYF.

The V and J genes are TRBV10-2 and TRBJ1-5; D perhaps matches TRBD1 (6 bases). V lost 7 bases, J lost 4 bases, and 14 bases lay in between. The CDR3 extends over 14 amino acids. CDR1 is WSHSY, CDR2 SAAADI, per germline. CDR3 sequence: CASKNHRENQPQHF. CDR3 DNA: TGCGCCAGCAAAAATCACAGGGAGAATCAGCCCCAGCATTTT.

The rearrangement joins TRBV7-9 to TRBJ2-1; the match to TRBD1 covers 9 bases. Germline trimming cut 4 bases from V and 7 bases from J; bases unmatched to any gene: 5. Germline lookup yields CDR1 SEHNR and CDR2 FQNEAQ (reference sequence). This CDR3 is built from 14 residues. The CDR3 nucleotides read TGTGCCAGCAGCTCTGGACAGGGGAGGAATGAGCAGTTCTTC. Translated, it gives CASSSGQGRNEQFF.